This T cell receptor beta chain was sequenced for a study of T cell responses to AZD1222 COVID-19 vaccine. General study results and limits: The donor group comprised mostly white British people and more females; the analysis possibly underestimated clonal diversity.

The protocol was immunoSEQ multiplex PCR, while the TCRdb copy is restricted to in-frame clones and leaves out a portion. The data show some 72,000 clones, with 92% seen just once and roughly 6.4% held by the top ten. As regards this clone: Its target is not known.

This clonotype was obtained from an adult in good health. The sample consisted of peripheral blood, taken on day 0 of MenACWY control vaccination.

The CDR3 loop reads CASSERRDTATNEKLFF. CDR3 bases: TGTGCCAGCAGCGAACGACGGGACACCGCAACTAATGAAAAACTGTTTTTT. This chain connects TRBV6-1 to TRBJ1-4; tentatively, D is TRBD1 (6 bases). V lost 6 bases and J lost 0, with 17 bases in between. The length of the CDR3 is 17 residues. Germline V gene lookup returns CDR1 MNHNS and CDR2 SASEGT.